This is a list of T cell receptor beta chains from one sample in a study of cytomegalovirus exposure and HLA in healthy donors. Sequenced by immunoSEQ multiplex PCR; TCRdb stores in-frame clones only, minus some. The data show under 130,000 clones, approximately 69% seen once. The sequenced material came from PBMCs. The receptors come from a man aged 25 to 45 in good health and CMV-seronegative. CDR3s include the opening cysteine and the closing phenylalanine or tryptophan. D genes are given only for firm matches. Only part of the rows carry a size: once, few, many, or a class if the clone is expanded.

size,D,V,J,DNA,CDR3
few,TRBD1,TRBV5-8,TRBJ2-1,TGTGCCAGCAGCTGGGGGACAGGGCTTTCCTACAATGAGCAGTTCTTC,CASSWGTGLSYNEQFF
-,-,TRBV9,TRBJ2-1,TGTGCCAGCAGCGTAGTAACAGGCAACTACAATGAGCAGTTCTTC,CASSVVTGNYNEQFF
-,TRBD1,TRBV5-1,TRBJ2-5,TGCGCCAGCAGCCTACCGACAGGGGCGGTCGGAGAGACCCAGTACTTC,CASSLPTGAVGETQYF
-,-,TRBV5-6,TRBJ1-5,TGTGCCAGCAGCTGGGGAGGGGATGGGGGGCCCCAGCATTTT,CASSWGGDGGPQHF
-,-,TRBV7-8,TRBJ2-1,TGTGCCAGCAGCTTAAATGAGGCCAATGAGCAGTTCTTC,CASSLNEANEQFF
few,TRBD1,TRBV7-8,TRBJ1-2,TGTGCCAGCAGCCCAAGGGACAGGGCCGGATATGGCTACACCTTC,CASSPRDRAGYGYTF
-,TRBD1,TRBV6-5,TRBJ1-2,TGTGCCAGCAGAAATCCGGGACAGGGGTTTCCGGGCTACACCTTC,CASRNPGQGFPGYTF
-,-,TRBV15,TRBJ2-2,TGTGCCACCAGCAGAGATAGTTCCACCGGGGAGCTGTTTTTT,CATSRDSSTGELFF
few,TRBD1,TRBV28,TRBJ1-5,TGTGCCAGCAGGCCCGACGGGACAGGGAGCAATCAGCCCCAGCATTTT,CASRPDGTGSNQPQHF
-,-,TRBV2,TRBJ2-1,TGTGCCAGCACCTCAAGGCTTGGGGGAGGATTATCACACAATGAGCAGCTCTTC,CASTSRLGGGLSHNEQLF
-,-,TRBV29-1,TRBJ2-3,TGCAGCGTGCACCCCGGGGGTACGCAGTATTTT,CSVHPGGTQYF
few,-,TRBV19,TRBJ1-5,TGTGCCAGTAGTATTCAGGGCAGGTATAGCAATCAGCCCCAGCATTTT,CASSIQGRYSNQPQHF
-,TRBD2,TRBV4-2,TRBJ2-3,TGTGCCAGCAGCCAAACCCACCTAGCGGGAGGAGACGATACGCAGTATTTT,CASSQTHLAGGDDTQYF
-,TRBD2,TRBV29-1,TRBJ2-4,TGCAGCGCGGTAGCGGGAGTTGAAAACATTCAGTACTTC,CSAVAGVENIQYF
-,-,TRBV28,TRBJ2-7,TGTGCCAGCACCGAAGGAGGCAGTTCCTACGAGCAGTACTTC,CASTEGGSSYEQYF
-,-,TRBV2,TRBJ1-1,TGTGCCAGCAATCCGACAGTAATGAACACTGAAGCTTTCTTT,CASNPTVMNTEAFF
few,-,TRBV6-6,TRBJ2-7,TGTGCCAGCAGCCCCCGCGACGAGCAGTACTTC,CASSPRDEQYF
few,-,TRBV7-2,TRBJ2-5,TGTGCCAGCAGCCGTGAGTGGGAGACCCAGTACTTC,CASSREWETQYF
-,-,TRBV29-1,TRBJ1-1,TGCAGCGTTGCCCGGGGGACTGAAGCTTTCTTT,CSVARGTEAFF
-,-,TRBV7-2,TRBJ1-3,TGTGCCAGCAGCAAACTCGTGTCCGGGGGAGATGGAAACACCATATATTTT,CASSKLVSGGDGNTIYF
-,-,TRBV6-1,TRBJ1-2,TGTGCCAGCAGTTCCCCAACGGGTTACTACACCTTC,CASSSPTGYYTF
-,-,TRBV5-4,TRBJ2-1,TGTGCCAGCAGCTTGGCTAGTAACTCCTACAATGAGCAGTTCTTC,CASSLASNSYNEQFF